This is a list of T cell receptor beta chains from one sample in a study of Graves' ophthalmopathy and Graves' hyperthyroidism. MiXCR, run by TCRdb on the multiplex PCR reads, gives a single entry per CDR3 protein. The sample comprises 150,000 to 200,000 distinct CDR3 sequences, 35% to 45% of which are singletons, and 7.5% to 10% rests with the top ten. Sequenced: peripheral blood. These receptors all stem from a man between 25 and 39 years old with Graves' ophthalmopathy. CDR3s include the opening cysteine and the closing phenylalanine or tryptophan.

v_gene,j_gene,CDR3aa
TRBV6-1,TRBJ2-2,CASSRTGGNEGELFF
TRBV6-2/TRBV6-3,TRBJ1-2,CASSYFWGYTF
TRBV7-2,TRBJ2-5,CASSSVTGGSETQYF
TRBV5-1,TRBJ2-2,CASSLTEAGELFF
TRBV6-1,TRBJ2-5,CASRPQGSQETQYF
TRBV11-3,TRBJ1-2,CASSLGQGLYGYTF
TRBV5-4,TRBJ1-5,CASSPDRGLNQPQHF
TRBV6-2/TRBV6-3,TRBJ2-5,CASSLTSVETQYF
TRBV12-3/TRBV12-4,TRBJ2-7,CASSVRQGGYEQYF
TRBV28,TRBJ1-3,CASSPRTSFSGNTIYF
TRBV12-3/TRBV12-4,TRBJ2-5,CASSSQFGSAETQYF
TRBV28,TRBJ1-5,CASSLTTIYQPQHF
TRBV20-1,TRBJ2-5,CSAHPGLADGIETQYF
TRBV12-3/TRBV12-4,TRBJ2-7,CASSSSAGTYEQYF
TRBV9,TRBJ2-2,CASSGPGTGNTGELFF
TRBV30,TRBJ1-1,CAWSSRDRNKAFF
TRBV28,TRBJ1-2,CASSPTGGIYGYTF
TRBV6-1,TRBJ1-2,CASSEGTLGYTF
TRBV12-3/TRBV12-4,TRBJ2-5,CASNLGGGYQETQYF